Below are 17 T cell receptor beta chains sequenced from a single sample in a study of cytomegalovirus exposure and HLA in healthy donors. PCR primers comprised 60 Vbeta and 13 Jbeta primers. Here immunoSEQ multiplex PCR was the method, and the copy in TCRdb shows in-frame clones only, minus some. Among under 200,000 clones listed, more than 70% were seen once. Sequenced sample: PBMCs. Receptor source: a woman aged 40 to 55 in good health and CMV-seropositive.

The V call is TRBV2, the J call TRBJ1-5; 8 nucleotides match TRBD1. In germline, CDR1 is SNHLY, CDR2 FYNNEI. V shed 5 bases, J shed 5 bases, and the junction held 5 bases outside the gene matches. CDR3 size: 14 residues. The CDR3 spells CASSSDRAYQPQHF. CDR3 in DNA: TGTGCCAGCAGTTCGGACAGGGCGTATCAGCCCCAGCATTTT.

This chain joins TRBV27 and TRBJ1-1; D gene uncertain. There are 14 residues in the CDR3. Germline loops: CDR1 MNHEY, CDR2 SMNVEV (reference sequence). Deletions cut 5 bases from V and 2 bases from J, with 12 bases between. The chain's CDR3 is CASSPLGKNTEAFF. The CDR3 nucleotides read TGTGCCAGCAGTCCCCTCGGGAAAAACACTGAAGCTTTCTTT.

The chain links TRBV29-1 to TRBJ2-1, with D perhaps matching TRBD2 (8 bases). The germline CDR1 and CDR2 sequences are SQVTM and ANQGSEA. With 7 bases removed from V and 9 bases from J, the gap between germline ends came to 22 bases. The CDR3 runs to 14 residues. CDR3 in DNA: TGCAGCGCACAGGGGACCCGGACTAGCCTTGAGCAGTTCTTC. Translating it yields CSAQGTRTSLEQFF.

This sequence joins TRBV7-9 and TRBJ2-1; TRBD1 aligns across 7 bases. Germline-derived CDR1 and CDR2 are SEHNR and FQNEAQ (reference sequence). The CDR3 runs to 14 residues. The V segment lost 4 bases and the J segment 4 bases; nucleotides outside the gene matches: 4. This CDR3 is CASSSDRTYNEQFF. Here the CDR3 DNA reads TGTGCCAGCAGCTCGGACAGGACTTACAATGAGCAGTTCTTC.

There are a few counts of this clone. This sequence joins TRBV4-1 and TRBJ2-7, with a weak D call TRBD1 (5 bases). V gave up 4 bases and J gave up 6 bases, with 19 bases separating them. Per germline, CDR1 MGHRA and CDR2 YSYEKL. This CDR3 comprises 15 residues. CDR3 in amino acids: CASSLLLGVPVEQYF. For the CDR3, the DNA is TGCGCCAGCAGCCTCCTCCTAGGGGTCCCTGTCGAGCAGTACTTC.

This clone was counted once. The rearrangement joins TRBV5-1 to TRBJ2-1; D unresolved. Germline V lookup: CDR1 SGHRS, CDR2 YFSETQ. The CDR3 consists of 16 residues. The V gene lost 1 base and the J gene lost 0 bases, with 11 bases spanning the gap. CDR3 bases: TGCGCCAGCAGCTTGCTGACGGGTAGCTCCTACAATGAGCAGTTCTTC. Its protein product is CASSLLTGSSYNEQFF.

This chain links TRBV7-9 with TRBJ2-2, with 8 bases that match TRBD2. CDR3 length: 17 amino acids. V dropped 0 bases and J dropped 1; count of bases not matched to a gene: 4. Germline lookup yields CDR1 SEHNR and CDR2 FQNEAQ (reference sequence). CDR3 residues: CASSLASGSGNTGELFF. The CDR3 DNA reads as TGTGCCAGCAGCTTAGCGAGCGGGAGCGGGAACACCGGGGAGCTGTTTTTT.

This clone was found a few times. The CDR3 nucleotides are TGTGCCACCAGCAGAGAGGGACTAGCGTCCCCCACAGATACGCAGTATTTT. As protein: CATSREGLASPTDTQYF. The chain has TRBV15 and TRBJ2-3; 10 nucleotides agree with TRBD2. The CDR3 is 17 residues long. CDR1 is LNHNV and CDR2 is YYDKDF in the germline V gene (reference sequence). Trimming took 0 bases from V and 2 from J; bases not matched to a gene: 5.

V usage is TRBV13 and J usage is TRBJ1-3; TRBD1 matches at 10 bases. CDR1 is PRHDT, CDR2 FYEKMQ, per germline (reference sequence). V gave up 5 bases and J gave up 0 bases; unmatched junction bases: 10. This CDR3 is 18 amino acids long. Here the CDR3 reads CASSTDRGLRSSGNTIYF. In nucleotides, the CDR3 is TGTGCCAGCAGCACAGACAGGGGGCTTAGGAGCTCTGGAAACACCATATATTTT.

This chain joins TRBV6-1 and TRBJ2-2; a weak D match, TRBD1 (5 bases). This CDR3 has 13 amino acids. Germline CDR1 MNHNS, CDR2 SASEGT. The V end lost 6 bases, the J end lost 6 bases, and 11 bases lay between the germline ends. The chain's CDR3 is CASRPTGAGELFF. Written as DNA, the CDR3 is TGTGCCAGCAGACCCACAGGAGCCGGGGAGCTGTTTTTT.

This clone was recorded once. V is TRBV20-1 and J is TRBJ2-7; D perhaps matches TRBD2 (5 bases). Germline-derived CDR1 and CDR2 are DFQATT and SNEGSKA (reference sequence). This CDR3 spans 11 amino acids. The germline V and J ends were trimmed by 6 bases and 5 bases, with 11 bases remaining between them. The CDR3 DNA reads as TGCAGTGCCAAACTGCGGGACGAGCAGTACTTC. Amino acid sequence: CSAKLRDEQYF.

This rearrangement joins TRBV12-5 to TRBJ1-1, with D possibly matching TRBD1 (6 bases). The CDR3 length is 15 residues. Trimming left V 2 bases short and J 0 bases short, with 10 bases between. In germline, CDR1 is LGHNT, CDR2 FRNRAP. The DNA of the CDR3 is TGTGCTAGTGGTTTGATGACAGGTATGAACACTGAAGCTTTCTTT. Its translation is CASGLMTGMNTEAFF.

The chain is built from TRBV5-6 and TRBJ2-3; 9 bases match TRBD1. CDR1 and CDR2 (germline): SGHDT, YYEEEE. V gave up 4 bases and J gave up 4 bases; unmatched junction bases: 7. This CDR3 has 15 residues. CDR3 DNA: TGTGCCAGCAGCGTACAGGGGGCGGGAGCAGATACGCAGTATTTT. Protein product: CASSVQGAGADTQYF.

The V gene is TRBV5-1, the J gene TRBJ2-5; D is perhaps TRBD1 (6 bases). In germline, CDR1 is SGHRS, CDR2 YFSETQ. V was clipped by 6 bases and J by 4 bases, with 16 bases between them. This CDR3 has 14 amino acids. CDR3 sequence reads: CASTPGHHTETQYF. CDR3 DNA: TGCGCCAGCACCCCGGGACACCATACAGAGACCCAGTACTTC.

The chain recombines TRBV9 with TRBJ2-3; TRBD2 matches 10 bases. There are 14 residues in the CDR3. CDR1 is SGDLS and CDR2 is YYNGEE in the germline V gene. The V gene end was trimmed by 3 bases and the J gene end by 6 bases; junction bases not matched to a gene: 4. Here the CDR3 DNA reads TGTGCCAGCAGCGGTCTAGCGGGAGCCGATACGCAGTATTTT. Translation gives CASSGLAGADTQYF.

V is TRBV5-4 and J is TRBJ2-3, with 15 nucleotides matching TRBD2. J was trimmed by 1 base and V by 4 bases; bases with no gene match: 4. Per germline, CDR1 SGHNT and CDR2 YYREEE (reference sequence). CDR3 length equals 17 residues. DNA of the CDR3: TGTGCCAGCAGCGGGACTAGCGGGGGGACCCGCACAGATACGCAGTATTTT. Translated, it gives CASSGTSGGTRTDTQYF.

The CDR3 DNA follows: TGTGCCAGCAGCTTGACACGACAATCTGGAAACACCATATATTTT. The encoded protein is CASSLTRQSGNTIYF. V and J are TRBV7-2 and TRBJ1-3; D gene uncertain. This CDR3 has 15 amino acids. The germline gives CDR1 SGHTA, CDR2 FQGNSA. V lost 3 bases, J lost 1 base, and 10 bases lay in between.